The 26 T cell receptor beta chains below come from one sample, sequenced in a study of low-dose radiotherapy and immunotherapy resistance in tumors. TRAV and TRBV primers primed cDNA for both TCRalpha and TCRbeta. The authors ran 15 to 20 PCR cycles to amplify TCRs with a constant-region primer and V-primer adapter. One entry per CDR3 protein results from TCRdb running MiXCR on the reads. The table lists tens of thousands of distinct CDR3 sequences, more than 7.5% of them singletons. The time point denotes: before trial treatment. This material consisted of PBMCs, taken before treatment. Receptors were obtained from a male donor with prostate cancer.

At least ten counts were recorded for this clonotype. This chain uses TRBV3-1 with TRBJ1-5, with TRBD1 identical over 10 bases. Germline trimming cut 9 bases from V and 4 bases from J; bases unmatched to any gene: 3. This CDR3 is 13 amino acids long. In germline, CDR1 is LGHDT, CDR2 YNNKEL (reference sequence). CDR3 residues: CASRGQGNQPQHF. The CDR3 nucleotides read TGTGCCAGTAGGGGACAGGGGAATCAGCCCCAGCATTTT.

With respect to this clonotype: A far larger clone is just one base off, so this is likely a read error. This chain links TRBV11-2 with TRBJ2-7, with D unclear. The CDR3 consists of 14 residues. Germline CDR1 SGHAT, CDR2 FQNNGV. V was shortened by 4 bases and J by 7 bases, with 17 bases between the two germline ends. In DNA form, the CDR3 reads TGTGCCAGCAGCTCCCCAAGTACTTTCAATGAGCAGTACTTC. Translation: CASSSPSTFNEQYF.

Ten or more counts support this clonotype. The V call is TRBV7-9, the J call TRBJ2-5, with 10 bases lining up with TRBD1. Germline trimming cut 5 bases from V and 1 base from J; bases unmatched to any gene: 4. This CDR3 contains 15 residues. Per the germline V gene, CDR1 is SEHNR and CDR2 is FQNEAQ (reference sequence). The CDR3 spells CASSPGTGAQETQYF. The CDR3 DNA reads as TGTGCCAGCAGCCCAGGGACAGGGGCCCAAGAGACCCAGTACTTC.

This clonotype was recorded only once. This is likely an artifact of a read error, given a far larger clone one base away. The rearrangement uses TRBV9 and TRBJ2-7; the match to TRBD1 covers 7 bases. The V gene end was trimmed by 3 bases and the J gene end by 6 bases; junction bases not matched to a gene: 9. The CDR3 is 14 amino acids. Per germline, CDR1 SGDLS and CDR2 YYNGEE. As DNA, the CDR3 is TGTGCCAGCAGCGCCCCAGGGGGTACGGGCGAGCAGTACTTC. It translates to CASSAPGGTGEQYF.

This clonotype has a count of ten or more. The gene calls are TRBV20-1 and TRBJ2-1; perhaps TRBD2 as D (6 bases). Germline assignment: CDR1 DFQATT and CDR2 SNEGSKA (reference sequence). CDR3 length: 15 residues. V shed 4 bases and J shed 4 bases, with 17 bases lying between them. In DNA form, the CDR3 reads TGCAGTGCTACACGCCCGGGACTGGGGTACAATGAGCAGTTCTTC. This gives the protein CSATRPGLGYNEQFF.

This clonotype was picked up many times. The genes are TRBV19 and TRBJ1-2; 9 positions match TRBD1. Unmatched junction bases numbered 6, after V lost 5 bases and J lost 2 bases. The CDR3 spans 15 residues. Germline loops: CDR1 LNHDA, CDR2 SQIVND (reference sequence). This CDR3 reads CASSEQGAQNYGYTF. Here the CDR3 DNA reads TGTGCCAGTAGTGAACAGGGGGCACAAAACTATGGCTACACCTTC.

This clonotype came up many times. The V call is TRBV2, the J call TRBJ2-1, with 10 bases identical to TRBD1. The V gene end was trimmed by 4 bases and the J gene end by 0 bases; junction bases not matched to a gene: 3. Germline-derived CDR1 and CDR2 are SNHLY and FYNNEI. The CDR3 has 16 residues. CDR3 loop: CASSGQGAGSYNEQFF. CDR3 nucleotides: TGTGCCAGCAGTGGACAGGGGGCAGGCTCCTACAATGAGCAGTTCTTC.

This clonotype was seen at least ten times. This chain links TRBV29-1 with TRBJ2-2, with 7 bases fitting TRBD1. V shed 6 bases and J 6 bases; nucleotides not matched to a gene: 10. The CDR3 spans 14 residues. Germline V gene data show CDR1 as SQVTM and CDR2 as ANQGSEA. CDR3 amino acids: CSVGEQGRSGELFF. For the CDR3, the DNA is TGCAGCGTGGGGGAACAGGGGAGATCCGGGGAGCTGTTTTTT.

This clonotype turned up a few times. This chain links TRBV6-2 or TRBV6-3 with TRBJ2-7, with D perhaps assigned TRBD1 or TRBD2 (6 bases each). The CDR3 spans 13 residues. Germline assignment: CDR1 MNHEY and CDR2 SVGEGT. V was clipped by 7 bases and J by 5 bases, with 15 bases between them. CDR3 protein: CASTDRRGDEQYF. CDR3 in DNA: TGTGCCAGCACTGACAGGAGGGGGGACGAGCAGTACTTC.

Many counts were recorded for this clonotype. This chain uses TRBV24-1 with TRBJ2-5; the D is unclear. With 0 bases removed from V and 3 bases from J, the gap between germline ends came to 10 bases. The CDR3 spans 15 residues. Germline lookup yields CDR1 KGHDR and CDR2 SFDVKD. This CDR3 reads CATSDLGSSKETQYF. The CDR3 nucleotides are TGTGCCACCAGTGATTTGGGGTCATCTAAAGAGACCCAGTACTTC.

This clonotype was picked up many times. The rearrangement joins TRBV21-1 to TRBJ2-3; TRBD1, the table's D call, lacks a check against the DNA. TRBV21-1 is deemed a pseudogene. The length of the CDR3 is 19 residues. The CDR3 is CASSNSPGTYGASTDTQYF. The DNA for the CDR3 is TGTGCCAGCAGCAACTCCCCAGGGACCTACGGCGCTAGCACAGATACGCAGTATTTT.

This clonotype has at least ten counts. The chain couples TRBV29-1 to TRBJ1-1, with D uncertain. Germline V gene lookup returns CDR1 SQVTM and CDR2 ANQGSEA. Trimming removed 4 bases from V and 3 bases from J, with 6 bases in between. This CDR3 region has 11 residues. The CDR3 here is CSVGGDTEAFF. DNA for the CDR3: TGCAGCGTTGGAGGTGACACTGAAGCTTTCTTT.

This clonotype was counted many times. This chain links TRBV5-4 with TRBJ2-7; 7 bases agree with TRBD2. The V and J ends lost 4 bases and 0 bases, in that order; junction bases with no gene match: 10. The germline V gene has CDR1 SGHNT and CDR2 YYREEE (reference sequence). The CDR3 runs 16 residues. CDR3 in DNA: TGTGCCAGCAGCCGACCTTCTAGCGGCAGCTCCTACGAGCAGTACTTC. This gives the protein CASSRPSSGSSYEQYF.

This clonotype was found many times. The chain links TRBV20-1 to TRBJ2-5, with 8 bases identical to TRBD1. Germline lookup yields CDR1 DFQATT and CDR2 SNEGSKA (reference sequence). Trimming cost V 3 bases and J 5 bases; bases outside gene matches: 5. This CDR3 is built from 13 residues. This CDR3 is CSARGTGGETQYF. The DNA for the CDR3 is TGCAGTGCTAGGGGGACAGGAGGGGAGACCCAGTACTTC.

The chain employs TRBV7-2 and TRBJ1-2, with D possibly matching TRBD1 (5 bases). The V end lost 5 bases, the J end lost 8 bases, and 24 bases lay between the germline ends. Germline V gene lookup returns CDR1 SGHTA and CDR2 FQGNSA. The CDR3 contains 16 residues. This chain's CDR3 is CASSESTTGTRRGYTF. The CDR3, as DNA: TGTGCCAGCAGCGAGAGTACCACCGGGACCCGGAGGGGCTACACCTTC.

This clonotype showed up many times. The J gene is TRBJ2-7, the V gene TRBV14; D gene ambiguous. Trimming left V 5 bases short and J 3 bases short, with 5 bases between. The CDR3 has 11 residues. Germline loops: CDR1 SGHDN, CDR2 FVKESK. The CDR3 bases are TGTGCCAGCAGCTCCCACTACGAGCAGTACTTC. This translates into CASSSHYEQYF. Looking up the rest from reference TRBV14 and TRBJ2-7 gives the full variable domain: EAGVTQFPSHSVIEKGQTVTLRCDPISGHDNLYWYRRVMGKEIKFLLHFVKESKQDESGMPNNRFLAERTGGTYSTLKVQPAELEDSGVYFCASSSHYEQYFGPGTRLTVT.

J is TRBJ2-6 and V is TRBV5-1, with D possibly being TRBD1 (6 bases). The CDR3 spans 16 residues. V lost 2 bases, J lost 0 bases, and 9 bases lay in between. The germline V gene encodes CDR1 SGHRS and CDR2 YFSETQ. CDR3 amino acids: CASSFGTSSGANVLTF. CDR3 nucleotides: TGCGCCAGCAGCTTCGGGACATCCTCTGGGGCCAACGTCCTGACTTTC.

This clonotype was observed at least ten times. CDR3 region: CASSTIQGRGTEAFF. CDR3 nucleotides: TGTGCCAGTAGTACGATACAGGGGCGGGGCACTGAAGCTTTCTTT. The V gene is TRBV19, the J gene TRBJ1-1; 7 bases match TRBD1. Germline V gene data show CDR1 as LNHDA and CDR2 as SQIVND (reference sequence). After removal of 4 bases from V and 4 bases from J, the junction contained 9 bases not matched to a gene. The CDR3 consists of 15 residues. The full variable domain, with the rest looked up from reference TRBV19 and TRBJ1-1, is DGGITQSPKYLFRKEGQNVTLSCEQNLNHDAMYWYRQDPGQGLRLIYYSQIVNDFQKGDIAEGYSVSREKKESFPLTVTSAQKNPTAFYLCASSTIQGRGTEAFFGQGTRLTVV.

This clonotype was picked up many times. The CDR3 DNA follows: TGTGCCAGCAGTTTCATCCCGGGACAGGGGGCTCATTGGAAGGCCAAAAACATTCAGTACTTC. Translation: CASSFIPGQGAHWKAKNIQYF. V gene TRBV6-2 or TRBV6-3 combines with J gene TRBJ2-4, with TRBD1 matching 12 bases. The CDR3 is 21 amino acids. J lost 1 base, V lost 4 bases, and 17 bases had no gene match. CDR1 and CDR2 (germline): MNHEY, SVGEGT.

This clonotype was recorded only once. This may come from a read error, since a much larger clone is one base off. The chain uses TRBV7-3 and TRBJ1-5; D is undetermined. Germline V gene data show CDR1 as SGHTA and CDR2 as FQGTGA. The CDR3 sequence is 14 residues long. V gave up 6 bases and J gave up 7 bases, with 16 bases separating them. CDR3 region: CASSVLGSGQPQHF. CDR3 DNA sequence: TGTGCCAGCAGTGTGCTGGGCTCGGGGCAGCCCCAGCATTTT.

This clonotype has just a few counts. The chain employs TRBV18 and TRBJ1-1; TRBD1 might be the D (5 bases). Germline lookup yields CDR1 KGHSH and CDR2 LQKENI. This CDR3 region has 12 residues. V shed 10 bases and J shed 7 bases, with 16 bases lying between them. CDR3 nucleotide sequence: TGTGCCACGGAACCGGCTGGGGGTGAAGCTTTCTTT. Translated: CATEPAGGEAFF.

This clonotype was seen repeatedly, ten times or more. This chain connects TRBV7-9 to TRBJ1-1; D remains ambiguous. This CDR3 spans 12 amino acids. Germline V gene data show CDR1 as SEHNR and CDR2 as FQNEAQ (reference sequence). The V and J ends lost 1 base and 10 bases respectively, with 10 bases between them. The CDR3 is CASSLEAGGAFF. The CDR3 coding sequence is TGTGCCAGCAGCTTAGAAGCGGGTGGAGCTTTCTTT. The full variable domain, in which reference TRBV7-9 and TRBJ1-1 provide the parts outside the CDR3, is DTGVSQNPRHKITKRGQNVTFRCDPISEHNRLYWYRQTLGQGPEFLTYFQNEAQLEKSRLLSDRFSAERPKGSFSTLEIQRTEQGDSAMYLCASSLEAGGAFFGQGTRLTVV.

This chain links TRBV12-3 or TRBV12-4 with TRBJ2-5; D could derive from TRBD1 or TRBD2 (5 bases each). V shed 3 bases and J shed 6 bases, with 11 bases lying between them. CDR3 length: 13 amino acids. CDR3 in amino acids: CASSFPGPQTQYF. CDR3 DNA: TGTGCCAGCAGTTTCCCGGGGCCGCAGACCCAGTACTTC.

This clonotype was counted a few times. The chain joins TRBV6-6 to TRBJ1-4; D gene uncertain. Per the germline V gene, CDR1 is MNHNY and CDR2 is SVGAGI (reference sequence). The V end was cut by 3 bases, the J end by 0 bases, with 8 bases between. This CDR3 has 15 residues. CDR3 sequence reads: CASSYRDSTNEKLFF. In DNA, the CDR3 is TGTGCCAGCAGTTATCGAGACTCAACTAATGAAAAACTGTTTTTT.

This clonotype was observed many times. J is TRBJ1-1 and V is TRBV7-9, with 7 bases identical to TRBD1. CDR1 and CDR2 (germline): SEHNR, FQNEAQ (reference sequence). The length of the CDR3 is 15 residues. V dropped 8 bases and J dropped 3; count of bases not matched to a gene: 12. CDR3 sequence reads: CASADGNRGYTEAFF. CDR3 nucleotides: TGTGCCAGCGCCGATGGGAACAGGGGATACACTGAAGCTTTCTTT.

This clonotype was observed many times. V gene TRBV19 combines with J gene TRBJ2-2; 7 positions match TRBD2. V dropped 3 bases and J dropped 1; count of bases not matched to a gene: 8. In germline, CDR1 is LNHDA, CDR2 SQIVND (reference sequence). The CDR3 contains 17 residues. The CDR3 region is CASSISAGVGNTGELFF. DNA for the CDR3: TGTGCCAGTAGTATTTCCGCGGGAGTAGGGAACACCGGGGAGCTGTTTTTT.